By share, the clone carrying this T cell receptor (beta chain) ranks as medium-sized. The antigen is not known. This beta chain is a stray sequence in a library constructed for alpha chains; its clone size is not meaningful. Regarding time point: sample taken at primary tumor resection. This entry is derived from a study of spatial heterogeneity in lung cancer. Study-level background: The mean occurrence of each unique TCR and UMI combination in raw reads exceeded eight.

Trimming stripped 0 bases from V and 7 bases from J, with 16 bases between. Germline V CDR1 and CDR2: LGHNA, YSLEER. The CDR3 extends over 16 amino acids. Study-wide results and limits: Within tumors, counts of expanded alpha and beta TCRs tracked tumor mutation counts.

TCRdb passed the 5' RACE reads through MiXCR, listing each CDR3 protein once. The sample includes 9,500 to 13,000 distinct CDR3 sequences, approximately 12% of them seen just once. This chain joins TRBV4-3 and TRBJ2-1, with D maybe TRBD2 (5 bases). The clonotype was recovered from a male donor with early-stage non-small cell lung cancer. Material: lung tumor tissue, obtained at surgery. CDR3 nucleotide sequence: TGCGCCAGCAGCCAAGATCGCGGGTCCGATATGAATGAGCAGTTCTTC. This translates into CASSQDRGSDMNEQFF.